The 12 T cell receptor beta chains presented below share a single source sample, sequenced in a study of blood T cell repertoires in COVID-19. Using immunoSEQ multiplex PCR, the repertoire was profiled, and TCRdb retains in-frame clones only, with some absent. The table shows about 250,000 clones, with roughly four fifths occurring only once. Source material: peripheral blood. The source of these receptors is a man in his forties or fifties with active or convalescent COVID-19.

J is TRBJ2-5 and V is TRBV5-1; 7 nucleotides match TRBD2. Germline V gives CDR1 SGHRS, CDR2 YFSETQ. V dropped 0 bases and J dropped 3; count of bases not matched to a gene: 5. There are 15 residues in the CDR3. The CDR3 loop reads CASSLGWLAEETQYF. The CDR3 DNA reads TGCGCCAGCAGCTTGGGGTGGCTAGCGGAAGAGACCCAGTACTTC.

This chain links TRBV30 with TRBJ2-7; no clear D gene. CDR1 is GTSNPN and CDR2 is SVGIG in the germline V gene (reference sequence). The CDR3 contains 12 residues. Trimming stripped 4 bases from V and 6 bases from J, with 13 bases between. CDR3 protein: CAWTRTLSEQYF. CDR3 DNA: TGTGCCTGGACCCGCACATTAAGCGAGCAGTACTTC.

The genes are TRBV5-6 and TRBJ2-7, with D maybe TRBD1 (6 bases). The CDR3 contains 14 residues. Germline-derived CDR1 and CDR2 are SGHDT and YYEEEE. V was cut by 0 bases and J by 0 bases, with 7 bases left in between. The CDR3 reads CASSLVTGSYEQYF. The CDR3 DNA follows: TGTGCCAGCAGCTTGGTGACAGGCTCCTACGAGCAGTACTTC. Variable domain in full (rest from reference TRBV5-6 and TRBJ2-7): DAGVTQSPTHLIKTRGQQVTLRCSPKSGHDTVSWYQQALGQGPQFIFQYYEEEERQRGNFPDRFSGHQFPNYSSELNVNALLLGDSALYLCASSLVTGSYEQYFGPGTRLTVT.

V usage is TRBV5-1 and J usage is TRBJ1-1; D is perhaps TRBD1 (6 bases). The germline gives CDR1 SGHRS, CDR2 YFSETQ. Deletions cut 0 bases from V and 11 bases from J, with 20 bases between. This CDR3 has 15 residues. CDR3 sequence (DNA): TGCGCCAGCAGCTTGGCGGGGACATACACCCCGGGGGCTTTCTTT. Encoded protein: CASSLAGTYTPGAFF.

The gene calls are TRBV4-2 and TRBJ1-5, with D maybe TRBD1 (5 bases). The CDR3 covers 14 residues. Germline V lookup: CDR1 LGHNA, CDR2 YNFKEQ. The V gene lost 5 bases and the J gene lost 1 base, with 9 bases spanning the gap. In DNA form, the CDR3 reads TGTGCCAGCAGCGACCAGGGAAGCAATCAGCCCCAGCATTTT. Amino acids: CASSDQGSNQPQHF.

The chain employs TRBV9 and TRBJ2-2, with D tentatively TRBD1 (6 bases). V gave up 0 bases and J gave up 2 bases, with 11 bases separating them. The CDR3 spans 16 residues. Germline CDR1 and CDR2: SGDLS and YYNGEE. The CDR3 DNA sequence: TGTGCCAGCAGCGTAGCCCTCAGGGGAAACACCGGGGAGCTGTTTTTT. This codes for CASSVALRGNTGELFF. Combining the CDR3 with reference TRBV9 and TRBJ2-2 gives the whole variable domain DSGVTQTPKHLITATGQRVTLRCSPRSGDLSVYWYQQSLDQGLQFLIQYYNGEERAKGNILERFSAQQFPDLHSELNLSSLELGDSALYFCASSVALRGNTGELFFGEGSRLTVL.

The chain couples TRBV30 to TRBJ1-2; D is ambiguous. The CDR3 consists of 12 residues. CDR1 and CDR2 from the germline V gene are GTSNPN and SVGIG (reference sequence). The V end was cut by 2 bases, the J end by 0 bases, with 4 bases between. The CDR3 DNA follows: TGTGCCTGGAGTCTAGCTAACTATGGCTACACCTTC. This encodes CAWSLANYGYTF.

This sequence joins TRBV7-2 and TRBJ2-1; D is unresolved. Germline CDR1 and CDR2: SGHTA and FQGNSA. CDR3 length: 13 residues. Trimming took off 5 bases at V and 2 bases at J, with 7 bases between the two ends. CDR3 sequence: CASSTPPYNEQFF. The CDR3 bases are TGTGCCAGCAGCACACCGCCCTACAATGAGCAGTTCTTC.

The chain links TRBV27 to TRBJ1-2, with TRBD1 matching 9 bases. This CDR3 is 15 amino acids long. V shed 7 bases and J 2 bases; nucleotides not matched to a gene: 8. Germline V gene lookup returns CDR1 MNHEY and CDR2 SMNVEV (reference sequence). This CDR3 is CASKSLGQGNYGYTF. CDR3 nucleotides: TGTGCCAGCAAATCCCTGGGACAGGGCAACTATGGCTACACCTTC.

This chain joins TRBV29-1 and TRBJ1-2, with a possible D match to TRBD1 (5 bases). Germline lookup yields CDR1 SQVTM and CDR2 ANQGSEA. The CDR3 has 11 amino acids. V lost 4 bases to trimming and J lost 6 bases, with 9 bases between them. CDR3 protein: CSVVRGNGYTF. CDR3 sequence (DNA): TGCAGCGTTGTACGGGGGAATGGCTACACCTTC. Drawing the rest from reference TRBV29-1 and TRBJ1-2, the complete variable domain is SAVISQKPSRDICQRGTSLTIQCQVDSQVTMMFWYRQQPGQSLTLIATANQGSEATYESGFVIDKFPISRPNLTFSTLTVSNMSPEDSSIYLCSVVRGNGYTFGSGTRLTVV.

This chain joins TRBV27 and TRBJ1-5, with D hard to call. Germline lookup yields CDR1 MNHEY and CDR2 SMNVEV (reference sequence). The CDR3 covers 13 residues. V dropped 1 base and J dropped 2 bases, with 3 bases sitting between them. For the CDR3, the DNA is TGTGCCAGCAGTTTATGGCGCAATCAGCCCCAGCATTTT. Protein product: CASSLWRNQPQHF.

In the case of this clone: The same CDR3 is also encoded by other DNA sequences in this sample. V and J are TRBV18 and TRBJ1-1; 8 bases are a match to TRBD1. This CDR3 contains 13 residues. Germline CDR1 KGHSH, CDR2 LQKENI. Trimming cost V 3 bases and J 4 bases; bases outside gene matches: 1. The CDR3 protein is CASSPGQGTEAFF. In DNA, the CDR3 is TGTGCCAGCTCACCTGGACAGGGCACTGAAGCTTTCTTT.